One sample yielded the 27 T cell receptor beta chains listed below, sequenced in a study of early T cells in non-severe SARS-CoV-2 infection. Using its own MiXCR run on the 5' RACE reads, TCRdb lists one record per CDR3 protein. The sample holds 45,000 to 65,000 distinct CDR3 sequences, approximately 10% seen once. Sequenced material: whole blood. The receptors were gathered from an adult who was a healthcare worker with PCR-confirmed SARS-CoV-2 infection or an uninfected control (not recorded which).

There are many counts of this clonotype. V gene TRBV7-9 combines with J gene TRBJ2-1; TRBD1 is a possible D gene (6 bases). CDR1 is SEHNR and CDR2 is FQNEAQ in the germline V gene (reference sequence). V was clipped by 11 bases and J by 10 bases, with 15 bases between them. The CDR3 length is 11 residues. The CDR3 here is CACGSGEEQFF. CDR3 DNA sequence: TGTGCCTGCGGGTCAGGGGAGGAGCAGTTCTTC.

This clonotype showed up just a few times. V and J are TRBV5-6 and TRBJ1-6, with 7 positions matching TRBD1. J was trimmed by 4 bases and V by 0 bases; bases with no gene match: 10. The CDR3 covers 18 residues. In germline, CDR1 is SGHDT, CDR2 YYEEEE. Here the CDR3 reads CASSLVAAGGSYNSPLHF. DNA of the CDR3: TGTGCCAGCAGCTTGGTGGCGGCAGGGGGATCGTATAATTCACCCCTCCACTTT. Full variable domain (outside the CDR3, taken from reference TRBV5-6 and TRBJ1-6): DAGVTQSPTHLIKTRGQQVTLRCSPKSGHDTVSWYQQALGQGPQFIFQYYEEEERQRGNFPDRFSGHQFPNYSSELNVNALLLGDSALYLCASSLVAAGGSYNSPLHFGNGTRLTVT.

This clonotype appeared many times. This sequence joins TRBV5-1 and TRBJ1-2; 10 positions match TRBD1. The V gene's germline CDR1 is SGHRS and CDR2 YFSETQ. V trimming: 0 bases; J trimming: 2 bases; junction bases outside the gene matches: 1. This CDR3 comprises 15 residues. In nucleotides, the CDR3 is TGCGCCAGCAGCTTGGGACAGGGGGCGAACTATGGCTACACCTTC. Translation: CASSLGQGANYGYTF.

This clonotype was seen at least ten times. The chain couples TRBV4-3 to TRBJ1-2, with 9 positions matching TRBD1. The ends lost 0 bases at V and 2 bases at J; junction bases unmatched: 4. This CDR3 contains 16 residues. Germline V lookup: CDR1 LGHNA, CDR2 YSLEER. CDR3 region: CASSQDDGTGNYGYTF. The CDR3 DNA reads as TGCGCCAGCAGCCAAGATGATGGGACAGGGAACTATGGCTACACCTTC.

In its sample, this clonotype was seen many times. The CDR3 DNA sequence: TGCAGTGCCATCTCCGACAGTTGGGGCGCCTACGAGCAGTACTTC. Amino acid sequence: CSAISDSWGAYEQYF. The rearrangement links TRBV20-1 to TRBJ2-7; maybe TRBD1 (5 bases). The CDR3 is 15 amino acids. V was trimmed by 6 bases and J by 2 bases, leaving 20 bases between them. Germline V gene sequence: CDR1 DFQATT, CDR2 SNEGSKA (reference sequence).

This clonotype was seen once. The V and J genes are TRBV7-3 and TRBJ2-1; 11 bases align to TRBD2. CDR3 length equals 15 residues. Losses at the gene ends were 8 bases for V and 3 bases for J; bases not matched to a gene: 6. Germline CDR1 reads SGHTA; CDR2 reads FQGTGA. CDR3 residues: CASGAGTSGYNEQFF. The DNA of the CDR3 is TGTGCCAGCGGGGCGGGGACTAGCGGCTACAATGAGCAGTTCTTC.

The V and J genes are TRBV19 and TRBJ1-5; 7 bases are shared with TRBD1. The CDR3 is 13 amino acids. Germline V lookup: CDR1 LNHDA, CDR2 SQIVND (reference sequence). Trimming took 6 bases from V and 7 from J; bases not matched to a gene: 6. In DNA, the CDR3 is TGTGCCAGTAGGCGACAGGGCCAACAGCCCCAGCATTTT. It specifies CASRRQGQQPQHF.

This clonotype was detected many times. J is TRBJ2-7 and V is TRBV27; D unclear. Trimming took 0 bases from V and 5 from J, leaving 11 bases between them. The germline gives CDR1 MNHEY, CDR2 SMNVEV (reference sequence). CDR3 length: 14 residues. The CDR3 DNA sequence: TGTGCCAGCAGTTTATCTGAAGCTCTCCACGAGCAGTACTTC. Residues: CASSLSEALHEQYF.

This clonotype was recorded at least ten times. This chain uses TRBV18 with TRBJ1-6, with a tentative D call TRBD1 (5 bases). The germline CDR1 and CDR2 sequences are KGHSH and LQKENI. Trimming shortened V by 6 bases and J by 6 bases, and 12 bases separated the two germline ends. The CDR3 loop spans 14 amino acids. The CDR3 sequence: CASSPGPPNSPLHF. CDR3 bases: TGTGCCAGCTCGCCGGGACCCCCTAATTCACCCCTCCACTTT.

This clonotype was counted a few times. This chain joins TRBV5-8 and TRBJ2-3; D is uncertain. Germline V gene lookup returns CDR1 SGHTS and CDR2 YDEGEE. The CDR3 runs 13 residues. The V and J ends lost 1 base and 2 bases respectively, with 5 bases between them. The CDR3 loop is CASSLPNTDTQYF. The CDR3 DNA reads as TGTGCCAGCAGCTTGCCCAACACAGATACGCAGTATTTT.

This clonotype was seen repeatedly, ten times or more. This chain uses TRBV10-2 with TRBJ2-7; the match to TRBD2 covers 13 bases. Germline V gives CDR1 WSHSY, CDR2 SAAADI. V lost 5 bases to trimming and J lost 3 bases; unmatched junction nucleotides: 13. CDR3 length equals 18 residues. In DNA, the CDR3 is TGCGCCAGCAGTTCGACTAGCGGGGGGCCCTTGCTCCACTACGAGCAGTACTTC. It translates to CASSSTSGGPLLHYEQYF.

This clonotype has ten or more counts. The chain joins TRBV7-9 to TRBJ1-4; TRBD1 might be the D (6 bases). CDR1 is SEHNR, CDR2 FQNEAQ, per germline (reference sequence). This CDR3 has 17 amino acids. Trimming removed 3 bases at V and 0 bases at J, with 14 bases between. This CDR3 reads CASSFDRLSATNEKLFF. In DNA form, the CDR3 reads TGTGCCAGCAGCTTTGACAGGCTAAGCGCAACTAATGAAAAACTGTTTTTT.

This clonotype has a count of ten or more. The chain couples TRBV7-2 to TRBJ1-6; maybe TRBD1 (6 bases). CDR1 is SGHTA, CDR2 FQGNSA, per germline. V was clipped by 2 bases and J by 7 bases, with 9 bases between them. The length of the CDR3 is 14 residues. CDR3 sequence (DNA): TGTGCCAGCAGCTTAATACAGGGCAATTCACCCCTCCACTTT. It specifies CASSLIQGNSPLHF.

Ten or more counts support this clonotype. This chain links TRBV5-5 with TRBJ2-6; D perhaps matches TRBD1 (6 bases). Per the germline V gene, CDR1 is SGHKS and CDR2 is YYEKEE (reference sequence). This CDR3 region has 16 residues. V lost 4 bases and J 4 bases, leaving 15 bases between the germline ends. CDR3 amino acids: CASSGTGFGGANVLTF. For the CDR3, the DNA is TGTGCCAGCAGCGGAACAGGGTTTGGAGGGGCCAACGTCCTGACTTTC. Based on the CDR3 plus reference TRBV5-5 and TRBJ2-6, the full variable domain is DAGVTQSPTHLIKTRGQQVTLRCSPISGHKSVSWYQQVLGQGPQFIFQYYEKEERGRGNFPDRFSARQFPNYSSELNVNALLLGDSALYLCASSGTGFGGANVLTFGAGSRLTVL.

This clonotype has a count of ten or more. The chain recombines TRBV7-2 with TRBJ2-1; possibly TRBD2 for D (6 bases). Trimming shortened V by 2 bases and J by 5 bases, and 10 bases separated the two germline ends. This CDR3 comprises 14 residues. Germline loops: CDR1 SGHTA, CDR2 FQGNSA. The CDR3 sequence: CASSLFSGDNEQFF. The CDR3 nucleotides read TGTGCCAGCAGCTTATTTAGCGGAGACAATGAGCAGTTCTTC.

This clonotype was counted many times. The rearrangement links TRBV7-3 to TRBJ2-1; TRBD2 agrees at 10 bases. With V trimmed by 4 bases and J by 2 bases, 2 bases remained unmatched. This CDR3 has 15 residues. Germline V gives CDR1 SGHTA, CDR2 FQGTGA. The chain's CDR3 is CASSSLAGPYNEQFF. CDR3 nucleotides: TGTGCCAGCAGCTCACTAGCGGGGCCCTACAATGAGCAGTTCTTC.

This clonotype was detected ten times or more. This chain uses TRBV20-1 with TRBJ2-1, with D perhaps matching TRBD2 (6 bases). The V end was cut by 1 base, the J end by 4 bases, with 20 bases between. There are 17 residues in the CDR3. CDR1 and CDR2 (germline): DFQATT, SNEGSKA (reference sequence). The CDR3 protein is CSARGRPVAAPYNEQFF. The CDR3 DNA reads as TGCAGTGCTAGAGGACGGCCGGTAGCGGCCCCTTACAATGAGCAGTTCTTC.

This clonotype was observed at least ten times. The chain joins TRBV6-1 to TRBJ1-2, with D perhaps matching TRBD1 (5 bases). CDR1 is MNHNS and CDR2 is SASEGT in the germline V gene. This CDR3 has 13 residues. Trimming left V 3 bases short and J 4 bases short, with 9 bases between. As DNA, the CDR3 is TGTGCCAGCAGTGACAGGGCCCTCTATGGCTACACCTTC. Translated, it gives CASSDRALYGYTF.

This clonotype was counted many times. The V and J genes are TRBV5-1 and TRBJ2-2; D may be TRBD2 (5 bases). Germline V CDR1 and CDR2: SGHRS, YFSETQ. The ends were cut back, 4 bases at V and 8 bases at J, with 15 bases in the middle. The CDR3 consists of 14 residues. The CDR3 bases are TGCGCCAGCAGCGCACACAGAGGGCCGGGGGAGCTGTTTTTT. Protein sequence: CASSAHRGPGELFF. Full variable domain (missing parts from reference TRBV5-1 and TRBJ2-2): KAGVTQTPRYLIKTRGQQVTLSCSPISGHRSVSWYQQTPGQGLQFLFEYFSETQRNKGNFPGRFSGRQFSNSRSEMNVSTLELGDSALYLCASSAHRGPGELFFGEGSRLTVL.

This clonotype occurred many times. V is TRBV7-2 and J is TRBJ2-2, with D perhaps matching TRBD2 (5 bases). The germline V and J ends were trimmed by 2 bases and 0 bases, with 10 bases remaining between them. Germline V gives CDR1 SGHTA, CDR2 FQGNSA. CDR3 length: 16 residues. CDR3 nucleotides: TGTGCCAGCAGCTTATGGCAAGCGGCGAACACCGGGGAGCTGTTTTTT. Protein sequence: CASSLWQAANTGELFF.

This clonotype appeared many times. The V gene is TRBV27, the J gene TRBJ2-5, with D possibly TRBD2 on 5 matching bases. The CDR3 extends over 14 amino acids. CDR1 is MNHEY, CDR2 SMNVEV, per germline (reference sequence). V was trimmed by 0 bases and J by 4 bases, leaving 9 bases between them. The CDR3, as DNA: TGTGCCAGCAGTTTATCAGCTAGCCTAGAGACCCAGTACTTC. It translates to CASSLSASLETQYF.

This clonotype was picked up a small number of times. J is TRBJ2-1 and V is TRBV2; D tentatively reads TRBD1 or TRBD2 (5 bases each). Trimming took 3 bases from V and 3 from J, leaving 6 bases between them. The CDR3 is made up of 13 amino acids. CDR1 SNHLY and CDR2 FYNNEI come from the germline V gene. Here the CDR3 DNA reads TGTGCCAGCAGTGAGAGGGGCTACAATGAGCAGTTCTTC. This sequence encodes CASSERGYNEQFF. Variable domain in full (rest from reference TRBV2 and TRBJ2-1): EPEVTQTPSHQVTQMGQEVILRCVPISNHLYFYWYRQILGQKVEFLVSFYNNEISEKSEIFDDQFSVERPDGSNFTLKIRSTKLEDSAMYFCASSERGYNEQFFGPGTRLTVL.

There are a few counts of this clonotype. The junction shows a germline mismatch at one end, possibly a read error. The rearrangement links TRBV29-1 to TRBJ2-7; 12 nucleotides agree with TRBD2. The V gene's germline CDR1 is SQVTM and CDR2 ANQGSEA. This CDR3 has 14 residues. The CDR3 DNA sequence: TGCAGCGTGACCCCTAGCGGGAGGGCCTACGAGCAGCACTTC. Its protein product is CSVTPSGRAYEQHF.

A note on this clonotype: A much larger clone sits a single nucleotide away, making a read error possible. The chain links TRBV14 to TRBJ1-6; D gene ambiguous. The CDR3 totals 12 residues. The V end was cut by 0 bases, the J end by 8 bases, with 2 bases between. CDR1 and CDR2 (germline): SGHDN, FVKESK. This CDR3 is CASSQDDSPLHF. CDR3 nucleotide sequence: TGTGCCAGCAGCCAAGATGATTCACCCCTCCACTTT.

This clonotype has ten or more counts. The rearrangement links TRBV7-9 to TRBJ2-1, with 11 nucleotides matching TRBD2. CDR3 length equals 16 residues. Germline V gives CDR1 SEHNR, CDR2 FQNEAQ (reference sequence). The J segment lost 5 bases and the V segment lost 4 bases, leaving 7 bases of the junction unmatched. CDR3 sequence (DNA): TGTGCCAGCAGCTGGGCTAGCGGGGGGTATCACAATGAGCAGTTCTTC. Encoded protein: CASSWASGGYHNEQFF.

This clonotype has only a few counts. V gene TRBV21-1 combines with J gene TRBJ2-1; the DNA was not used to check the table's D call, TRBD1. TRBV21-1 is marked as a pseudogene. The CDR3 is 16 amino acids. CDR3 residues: CASSKAFREDYNEQFF. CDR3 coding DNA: TGTGCCAGCAGCAAAGCGTTCAGGGAAGACTACAATGAGCAGTTCTTC.

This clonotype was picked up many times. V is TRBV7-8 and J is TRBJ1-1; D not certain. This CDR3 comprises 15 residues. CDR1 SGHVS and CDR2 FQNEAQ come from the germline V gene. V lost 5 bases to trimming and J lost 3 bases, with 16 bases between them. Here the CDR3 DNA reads TGTGCCAGCAGCCCAGGCCTGGGTAAGGACACTGAAGCTTTCTTT. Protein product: CASSPGLGKDTEAFF.